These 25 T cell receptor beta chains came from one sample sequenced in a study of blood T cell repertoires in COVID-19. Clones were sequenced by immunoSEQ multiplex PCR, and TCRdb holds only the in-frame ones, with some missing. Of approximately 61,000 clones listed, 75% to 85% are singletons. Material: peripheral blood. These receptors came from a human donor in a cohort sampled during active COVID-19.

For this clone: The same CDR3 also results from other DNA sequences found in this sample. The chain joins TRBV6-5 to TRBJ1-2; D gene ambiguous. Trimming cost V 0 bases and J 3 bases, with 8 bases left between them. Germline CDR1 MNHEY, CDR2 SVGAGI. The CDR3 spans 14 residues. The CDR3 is CASSYSRRDYGYTF. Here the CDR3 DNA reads TGTGCCAGCAGTTACTCGAGACGGGACTATGGCTACACCTTC.

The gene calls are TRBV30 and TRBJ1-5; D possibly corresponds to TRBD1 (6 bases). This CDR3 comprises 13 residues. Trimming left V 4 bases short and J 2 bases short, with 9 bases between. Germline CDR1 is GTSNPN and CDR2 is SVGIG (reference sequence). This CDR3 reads CAWKGVGNQPQHF. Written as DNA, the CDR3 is TGTGCCTGGAAGGGGGTTGGCAATCAGCCCCAGCATTTT.

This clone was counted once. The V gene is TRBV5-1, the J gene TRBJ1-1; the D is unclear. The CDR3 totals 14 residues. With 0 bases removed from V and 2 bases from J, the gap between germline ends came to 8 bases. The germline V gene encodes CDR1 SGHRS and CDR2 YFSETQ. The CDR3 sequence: CASSLERANTEAFF. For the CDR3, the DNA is TGCGCCAGCAGCTTGGAGCGGGCTAACACTGAAGCTTTCTTT.

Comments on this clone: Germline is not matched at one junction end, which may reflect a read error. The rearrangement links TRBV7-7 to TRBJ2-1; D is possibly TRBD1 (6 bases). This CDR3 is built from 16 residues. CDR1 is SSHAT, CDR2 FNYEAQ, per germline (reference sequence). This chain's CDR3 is CASSLSPRTVINEQFF. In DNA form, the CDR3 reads TGTGCTAGCAGCTTAAGTCCCCGGACAGTTATCAATGAGCAGTTCTTC.

The CDR3 DNA is TGTGCCAGCAGTGAGGCCGGGGAGCCCCAGCATTTT. Residues: CASSEAGEPQHF. The chain joins TRBV2 to TRBJ1-5; D unclear. Germline V lookup: CDR1 SNHLY, CDR2 FYNNEI. V was pared by 3 bases and J by 8 bases, with 8 bases between. The CDR3 consists of 12 residues.

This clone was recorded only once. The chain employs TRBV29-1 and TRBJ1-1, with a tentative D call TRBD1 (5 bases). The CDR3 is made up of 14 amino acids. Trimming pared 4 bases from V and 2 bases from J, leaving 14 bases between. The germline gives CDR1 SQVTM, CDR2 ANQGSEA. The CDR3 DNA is TGCAGCGTTGGGGCATTTAGGGGAAACACTGAAGCTTTCTTT. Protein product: CSVGAFRGNTEAFF.

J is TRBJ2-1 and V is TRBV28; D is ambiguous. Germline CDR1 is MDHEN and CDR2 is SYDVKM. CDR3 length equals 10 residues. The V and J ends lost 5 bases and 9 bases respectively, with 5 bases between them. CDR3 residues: CASSHSEQFF. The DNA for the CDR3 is TGTGCCAGCAGTCATAGTGAGCAGTTCTTC.

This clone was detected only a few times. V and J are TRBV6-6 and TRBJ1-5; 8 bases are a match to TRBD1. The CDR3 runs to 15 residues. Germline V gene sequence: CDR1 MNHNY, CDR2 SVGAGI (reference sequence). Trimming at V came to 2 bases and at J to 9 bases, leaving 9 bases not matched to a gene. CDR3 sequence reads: CASSYGQGPARPQHF. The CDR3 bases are TGTGCCAGCAGTTACGGACAGGGCCCCGCACGGCCCCAGCATTTT.

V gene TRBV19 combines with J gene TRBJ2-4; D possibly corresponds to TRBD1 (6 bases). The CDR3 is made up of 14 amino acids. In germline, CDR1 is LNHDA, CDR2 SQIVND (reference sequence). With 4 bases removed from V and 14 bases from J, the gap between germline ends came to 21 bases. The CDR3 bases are TGTGCCAGTAGTAGCCGCGTACAGGGTGAGAGGGAGTACTTC. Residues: CASSSRVQGEREYF.

CDR3 in amino acids: CASSAAGGPLSEQFF. CDR3 sequence (DNA): TGTGCCAGTAGTGCCGCGGGGGGGCCCCTTAGTGAGCAGTTCTTC. V is TRBV19 and J is TRBJ2-1; 9 bases align to TRBD2. The trim removed 5 bases at V and 9 bases at J, leaving 11 bases unmatched. The CDR3 is 15 amino acids. CDR1 is LNHDA and CDR2 is SQIVND in the germline V gene (reference sequence).

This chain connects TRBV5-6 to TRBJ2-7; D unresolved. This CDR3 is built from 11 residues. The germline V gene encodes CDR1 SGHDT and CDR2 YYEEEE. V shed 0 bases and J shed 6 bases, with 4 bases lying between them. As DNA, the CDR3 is TGTGCCAGCAGCTTGGAGCGCGAGCAGTACTTC. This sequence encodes CASSLEREQYF.

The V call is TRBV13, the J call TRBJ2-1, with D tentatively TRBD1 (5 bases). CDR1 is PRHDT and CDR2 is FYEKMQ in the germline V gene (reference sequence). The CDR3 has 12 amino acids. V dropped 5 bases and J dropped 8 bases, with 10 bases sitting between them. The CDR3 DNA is TGTGCCAGCAGCGGGGCTAGAGATGAGCAGTTCTTC. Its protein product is CASSGARDEQFF. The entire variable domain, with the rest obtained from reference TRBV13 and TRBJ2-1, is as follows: AAGVIQSPRHLIKEKRETATLKCYPIPRHDTVYWYQQGPGQDPQFLISFYEKMQSDKGSIPDRFSAQQFSDYHSELNMSSLELGDSALYFCASSGARDEQFFGPGTRLTVL.

As DNA, the CDR3 is TGTGCCAGCAGTTACTCGGAGCCGAATTCACCCCTCCACTTT. Translated: CASSYSEPNSPLHF. The V call is TRBV6-6, the J call TRBJ1-6; D gene unclear. The V gene's germline CDR1 is MNHNY and CDR2 SVGAGI (reference sequence). This CDR3 comprises 14 residues. V was pared by 0 bases and J by 7 bases, with 7 bases between.

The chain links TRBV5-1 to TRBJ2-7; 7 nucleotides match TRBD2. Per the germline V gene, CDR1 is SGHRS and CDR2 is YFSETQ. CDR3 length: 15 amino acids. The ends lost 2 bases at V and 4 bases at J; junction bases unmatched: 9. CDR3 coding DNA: TGCGCCAGCAGCTTCGGGGGAGGGATTGATTACGAGCAGTACTTC. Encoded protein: CASSFGGGIDYEQYF.

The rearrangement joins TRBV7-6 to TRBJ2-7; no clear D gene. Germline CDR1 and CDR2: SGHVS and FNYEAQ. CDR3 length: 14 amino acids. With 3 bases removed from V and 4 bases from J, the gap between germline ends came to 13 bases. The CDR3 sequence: CASSFATETYEQYF. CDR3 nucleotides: TGTGCCAGCAGCTTCGCCACAGAAACATACGAGCAGTACTTC. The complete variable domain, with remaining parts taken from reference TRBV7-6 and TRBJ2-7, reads GAGVSQSPRYKVTKRGQDVALRCDPISGHVSLYWYRQALGQGPEFLTYFNYEAQQDKSGLPNDRFSAERPEGSISTLTIQRTEQRDSAMYRCASSFATETYEQYFGPGTRLTVT.

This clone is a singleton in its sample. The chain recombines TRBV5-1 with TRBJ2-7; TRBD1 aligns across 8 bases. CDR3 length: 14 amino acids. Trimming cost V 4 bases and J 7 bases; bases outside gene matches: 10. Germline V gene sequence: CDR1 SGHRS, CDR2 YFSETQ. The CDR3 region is CASSPGGASAEQYF. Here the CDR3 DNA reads TGCGCCAGCAGCCCAGGGGGCGCATCTGCAGAGCAGTACTTC.

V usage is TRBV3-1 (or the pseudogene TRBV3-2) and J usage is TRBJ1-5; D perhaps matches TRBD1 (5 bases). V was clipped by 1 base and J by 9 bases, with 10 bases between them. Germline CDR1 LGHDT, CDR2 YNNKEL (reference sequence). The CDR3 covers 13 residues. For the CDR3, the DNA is TGTGCCAGCAGCCAAGGGGGGGAACGGCCCCAGCATTTT. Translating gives CASSQGGERPQHF.

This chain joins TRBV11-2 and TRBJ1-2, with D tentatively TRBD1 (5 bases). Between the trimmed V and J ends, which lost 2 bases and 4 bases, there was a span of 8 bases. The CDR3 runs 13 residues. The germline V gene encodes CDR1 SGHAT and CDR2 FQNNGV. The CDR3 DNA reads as TGTGCCAGCAGCTTAAGTGGGGCCTATGGCTACACCTTC. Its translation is CASSLSGAYGYTF.

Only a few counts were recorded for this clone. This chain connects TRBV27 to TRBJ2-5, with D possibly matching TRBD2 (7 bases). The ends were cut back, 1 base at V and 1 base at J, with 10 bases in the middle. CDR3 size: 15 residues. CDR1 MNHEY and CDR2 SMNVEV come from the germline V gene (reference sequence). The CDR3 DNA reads TGTGCCAGCAGTTTATGGCGGGGGCCCCAAGAGACCCAGTACTTC. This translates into CASSLWRGPQETQYF.

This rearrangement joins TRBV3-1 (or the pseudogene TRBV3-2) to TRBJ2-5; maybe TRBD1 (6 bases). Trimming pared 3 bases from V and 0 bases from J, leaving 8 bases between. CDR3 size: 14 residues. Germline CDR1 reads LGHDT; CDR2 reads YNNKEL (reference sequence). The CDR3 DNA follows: TGTGCCAGCAGCCACGGACAGCACCAAGAGACCCAGTACTTC. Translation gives CASSHGQHQETQYF.

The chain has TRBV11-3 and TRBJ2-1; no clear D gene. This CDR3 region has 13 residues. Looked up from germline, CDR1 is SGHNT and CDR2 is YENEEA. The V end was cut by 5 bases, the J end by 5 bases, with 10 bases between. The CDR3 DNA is TGTGCCAGCAGCCCGCGCGAGAACAATGAGCAGTTCTTC. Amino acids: CASSPRENNEQFF.

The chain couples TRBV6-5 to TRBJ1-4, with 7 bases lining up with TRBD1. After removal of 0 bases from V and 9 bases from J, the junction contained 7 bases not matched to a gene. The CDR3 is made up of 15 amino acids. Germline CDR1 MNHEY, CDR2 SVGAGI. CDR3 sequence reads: CASSYSGDSTQKLFF. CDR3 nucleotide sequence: TGTGCCAGCAGTTACTCTGGGGACAGCACTCAAAAACTGTTTTTT.

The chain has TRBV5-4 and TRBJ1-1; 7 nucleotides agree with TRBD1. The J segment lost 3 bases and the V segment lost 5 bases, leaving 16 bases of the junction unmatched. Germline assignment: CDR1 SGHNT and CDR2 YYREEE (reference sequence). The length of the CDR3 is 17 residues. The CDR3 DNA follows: TGTGCCAGCAGGGCCCAGGGAAAGGGGGCGCAAGACACTGAAGCTTTCTTT. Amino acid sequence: CASRAQGKGAQDTEAFF.

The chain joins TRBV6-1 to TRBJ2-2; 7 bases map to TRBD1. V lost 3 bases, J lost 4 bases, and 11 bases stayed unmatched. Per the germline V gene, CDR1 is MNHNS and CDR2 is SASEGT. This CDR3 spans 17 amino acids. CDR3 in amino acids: CASSDFPDRAGTGELFF. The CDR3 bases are TGTGCCAGCAGTGATTTCCCCGACAGGGCGGGCACCGGGGAGCTGTTTTTT.

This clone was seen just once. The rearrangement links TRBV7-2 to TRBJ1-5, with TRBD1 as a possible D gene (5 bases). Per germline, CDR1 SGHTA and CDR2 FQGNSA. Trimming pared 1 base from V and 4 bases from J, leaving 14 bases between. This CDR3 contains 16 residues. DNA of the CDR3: TGTGCCAGCAGCTTAGGAGGAGGGGCGGGAAATCAGCCCCAGCATTTT. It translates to CASSLGGGAGNQPQHF.